This T cell receptor (beta chain) was sequenced in a study of beta chain features in type 1 diabetes. Overall study findings and caveats: VDJ junctions sequenced from type 1 diabetes patients showed fewer insertions and more deletions. A closer apparent resemblance between naive, central memory and Treg TCRB repertoires was seen in patients than in healthy donors.

The single heparinised draw taken from each donor contained about 100 mL of blood on average. The length of the CDR3 is 12 residues. Germline V CDR1 and CDR2: MDHEN, SYDVKM. The ends were cut back, 5 bases at V and 3 bases at J, with 8 bases in the middle. Investigators reverse transcribed all isolated RNA, so they sequenced expressed TCRB transcripts. Repertoires were generated with immunoSEQ multiplex PCR, while TCRdb's copy carries only in-frame clones and drops some. The table records 350,000 to 450,000 clones, around 15% of them present only once. The sample holds a few counts of this clone. The antigen remains undetermined.

This TCR derives from a woman between 18 and 30 years old in good health. The sample comprised naive CD4+ T cells from blood. The genes are TRBV28 and TRBJ2-7; D ambiguous. In DNA form, the CDR3 reads TGTGCCAGCAGTATCCAAAACTACGAGCAGTACTTC. Encoded protein: CASSIQNYEQYF.